One and the same sample provided the 15 T cell receptor beta chains below, sequenced in a study of resident and recirculating memory T cells in vitiligo. Assay used: immunoSEQ multiplex PCR; TCRdb lists only in-frame clones, some missing. The table includes tens of thousands of clones, approximately 90% detected once. Sequencing input: blood. The receptors derive from a male donor with vitiligo.

The V and J genes are TRBV5-4 and TRBJ2-3; 7 bases match TRBD2. CDR1 is SGHNT and CDR2 is YYREEE in the germline V gene (reference sequence). V trimming: 3 bases; J trimming: 1 base; junction bases outside the gene matches: 8. CDR3 length: 16 residues. The CDR3 coding sequence is TGTGCCAGCAGCTGGGAGGGTTGGACCGGCACAGATACGCAGTATTTT. Its translation: CASSWEGWTGTDTQYF.

J is TRBJ1-2 and V is TRBV30, with D uncertain. The V gene lost 8 bases and the J gene lost 0 bases, with 7 bases spanning the gap. The germline V gene encodes CDR1 GTSNPN and CDR2 SVGIG (reference sequence). The CDR3 extends over 11 amino acids. The CDR3 region is CAAIANYGYTF. The CDR3, as DNA: TGTGCCGCTATAGCTAACTATGGCTACACCTTC.

This sequence joins TRBV5-8 and TRBJ2-5; 14 bases agree with TRBD2. The CDR3 consists of 16 residues. The germline V gene has CDR1 SGHTS and CDR2 YDEGEE. The V and J ends lost 4 bases and 1 base, in that order; junction bases with no gene match: 3. The CDR3 bases are TGTGCCAGCAGCGCTGGACTAGCGGGGGGCCAAGAGACCCAGTACTTC. It specifies CASSAGLAGGQETQYF.

This chain uses TRBV28 with TRBJ1-1; D possibly corresponds to TRBD1 (5 bases). Germline CDR1 reads MDHEN; CDR2 reads SYDVKM. The CDR3 contains 12 residues. V lost 5 bases and J 4 bases, leaving 8 bases between the germline ends. CDR3 bases: TGTGCCAGCAGTAATAGGGGCACTGAAGCTTTCTTT. Protein product: CASSNRGTEAFF.

The chain links TRBV7-9 to TRBJ2-7; a weak D match, TRBD1 (6 bases). Germline values: CDR1 SEHNR, CDR2 FQNEAQ (reference sequence). Trimming stripped 4 bases from V and 3 bases from J, with 13 bases between. CDR3 length: 14 residues. The CDR3, as DNA: TGTGCCAGCAGCTCCCGGACAGAGAACTACGAGCAGTACTTC. This translates into CASSSRTENYEQYF.

This clone occurred once. The chain uses TRBV4-1 and TRBJ2-1; 8 positions match TRBD2. This CDR3 region has 16 residues. The trim removed 1 base at V and 3 bases at J, leaving 5 bases unmatched. Germline assignment: CDR1 MGHRA and CDR2 YSYEKL. This CDR3 reads CASSQVASGHYNEQFF. Written as DNA, the CDR3 is TGCGCCAGCAGCCAAGTGGCTAGCGGGCACTACAATGAGCAGTTCTTC.

The V gene is TRBV18, the J gene TRBJ2-1, with 8 bases matching TRBD1. Germline V CDR1 and CDR2: KGHSH, LQKENI. The CDR3 is 13 residues long. V was pared by 4 bases and J by 10 bases, with 6 bases of the junction left unmatched. The CDR3 reads CASSLGWDREQFF. CDR3 nucleotide sequence: TGTGCCAGCTCACTTGGGTGGGACAGGGAGCAGTTCTTC. Drawing the rest from reference TRBV18 and TRBJ2-1, the complete variable domain is NAGVMQNPRHLVRRRGQEARLRCSPMKGHSHVYWYRQLPEEGLKFMVYLQKENIIDESGMPKERFSAEFPKEGPSILRIQQVVRGDSAAYFCASSLGWDREQFFGPGTRLTVL.

V usage is TRBV19 and J usage is TRBJ1-5, with a tentative D call TRBD1 (6 bases). With 3 bases removed from V and 2 bases from J, the gap between germline ends came to 8 bases. This CDR3 spans 14 amino acids. From germline, CDR1 is LNHDA and CDR2 SQIVND (reference sequence). In DNA form, the CDR3 reads TGTGCCAGTAGTATCTCAGGGGGCAATCAGCCCCAGCATTTT. Its protein is CASSISGGNQPQHF.

Remarks on this clone: At one of its ends the junction is not consistent with the germline gene, which may arise from a read error. The chain uses TRBV29-1 and TRBJ1-1; D gene uncertain. Looked up from germline, CDR1 is SQVTM and CDR2 is ANQGSEA. The CDR3 runs 12 residues. CDR3 region: CSVDLINSEAFF. The CDR3 nucleotides are TGCAGCGTTGATTTAATAAACAGTGAAGCTTTCTTT.

This chain links TRBV27 with TRBJ1-1, with D possibly being TRBD1 (5 bases). The germline V gene encodes CDR1 MNHEY and CDR2 SMNVEV (reference sequence). V gave up 3 bases and J gave up 1 base, with 21 bases separating them. This CDR3 spans 18 amino acids. The CDR3 coding sequence is TGTGCCAGCAGTTTCGACCCATTATTAGGGGATGGGAACACTGAAGCTTTCTTT. Translation: CASSFDPLLGDGNTEAFF.

This chain connects TRBV4-2 to TRBJ2-7, with TRBD2 identical over 11 bases. The germline gives CDR1 LGHNA, CDR2 YNFKEQ. The CDR3 spans 17 residues. V lost 1 base, J lost 5 bases, and 10 bases stayed unmatched. The CDR3 region is CASSQAVASGGFDEQYF. The CDR3 DNA follows: TGTGCCAGCAGCCAAGCTGTGGCTAGCGGGGGGTTCGACGAGCAGTACTTC.

J is TRBJ1-2 and V is TRBV5-1, with 8 nucleotides matching TRBD1. The CDR3 extends over 16 amino acids. Per the germline V gene, CDR1 is SGHRS and CDR2 is YFSETQ. V was pared by 2 bases and J by 5 bases, with 11 bases of the junction left unmatched. The CDR3 region is CASSFNSRTGMYGYTF. In nucleotides, the CDR3 is TGCGCCAGCAGCTTCAACTCGCGGACAGGGATGTATGGCTACACCTTC.

The chain joins TRBV2 to TRBJ1-5, with D possibly being TRBD1 (5 bases). The CDR3 consists of 17 residues. Trimming pared 1 base from V and 5 bases from J, leaving 18 bases between. The V gene's germline CDR1 is SNHLY and CDR2 FYNNEI. CDR3 nucleotide sequence: TGTGCCAGCAGTGAAGTCCCTCAGACAGTGCTTGATCAGCCCCAGCATTTT. Translating it yields CASSEVPQTVLDQPQHF.

The chain joins TRBV19 to TRBJ2-1; 9 bases line up with TRBD1. The CDR3 is 14 residues long. CDR1 is LNHDA and CDR2 is SQIVND in the germline V gene (reference sequence). The J segment lost 8 bases and the V segment lost 5 bases, leaving 7 bases of the junction unmatched. In DNA form, the CDR3 reads TGTGCCAGTAGTCCCGGGACAGGGTTGGATGAGCAGTTCTTC. Protein product: CASSPGTGLDEQFF.

As DNA, the CDR3 is TGCGCCAGCAGCGGAGGGACTAGCAAGGCAGATACGCAGTATTTT. Its protein product is CASSGGTSKADTQYF. V gene TRBV5-1 combines with J gene TRBJ2-3; TRBD2 matches 9 bases. The CDR3 covers 15 residues. V was clipped by 4 bases and J by 4 bases; unmatched bases: 7. Germline CDR1 reads SGHRS; CDR2 reads YFSETQ.